The 20 T cell receptor beta chains reported below all come from one sample, sequenced in a study of blood T cell repertoires in COVID-19. Using immunoSEQ multiplex PCR, the repertoire was profiled, and TCRdb retains in-frame clones only, with some absent. This sample has about 200,000 clones, with about 83% found just once. The sequenced sample was peripheral blood. These TCRs come from a woman aged 45-65 years with acute or convalescent COVID-19.

The chain has TRBV27 and TRBJ2-7, with 8 bases aligning to TRBD1. Germline V CDR1 and CDR2: MNHEY, SMNVEV (reference sequence). With V trimmed by 3 bases and J by 2 bases, 6 bases remained unmatched. This CDR3 is 15 amino acids long. This CDR3 reads CASSFRDRRAYEQYF. Written as DNA, the CDR3 is TGTGCCAGCAGTTTCCGGGACAGGAGGGCCTACGAGCAGTACTTC.

This chain links TRBV5-1 with TRBJ2-7, with 11 bases that match TRBD2. The CDR3 loop spans 14 amino acids. V lost 0 bases, J lost 6 bases, and 2 bases stayed unmatched. Germline-derived CDR1 and CDR2 are SGHRS and YFSETQ. CDR3: CASSLGLAGPEQYF. DNA of the CDR3: TGCGCCAGCAGCTTGGGACTAGCGGGACCCGAGCAGTACTTC.

This sequence joins TRBV27 and TRBJ2-3; 10 bases align to TRBD2. Trimming removed 6 bases from V and 0 bases from J; junction bases left unmatched: 9. This CDR3 comprises 17 residues. Germline CDR1 and CDR2: MNHEY and SMNVEV (reference sequence). The CDR3, as DNA: TGTGCCAGCAGCCGTCGGAGGACTAGCGGTAGCACAGATACGCAGTATTTT. This sequence encodes CASSRRRTSGSTDTQYF.

CDR3 protein: CASSPGTPNTGELFF. The CDR3 DNA reads TGTGCCAGCAGCCCGGGGACTCCGAACACCGGGGAGCTGTTTTTT. The chain has TRBV11-3 and TRBJ2-2, with D maybe TRBD2 (6 bases). Germline CDR1 reads SGHNT; CDR2 reads YENEEA. V gave up 5 bases and J gave up 0 bases, with 10 bases separating them. CDR3 length: 15 amino acids.

This rearrangement joins TRBV2 to TRBJ2-7; TRBD2 matches at 7 bases. Germline assignment: CDR1 SNHLY and CDR2 FYNNEI. Trimming removed 5 bases from V and 5 bases from J; junction bases left unmatched: 15. The CDR3 totals 16 residues. CDR3 in DNA: TGTGCCAGCAGTTCCCGGCGGGCTAGCGGAGGGGACGAGCAGTACTTC. It codes for CASSSRRASGGDEQYF. Full variable domain (rest looked up from reference TRBV2 and TRBJ2-7): EPEVTQTPSHQVTQMGQEVILRCVPISNHLYFYWYRQILGQKVEFLVSFYNNEISEKSEIFDDQFSVERPDGSNFTLKIRSTKLEDSAMYFCASSSRRASGGDEQYFGPGTRLTVT.

This clone was found a few times. This chain uses TRBV18 with TRBJ1-1; TRBD1 is a possible D gene (5 bases). Germline V gene sequence: CDR1 KGHSH, CDR2 LQKENI. This CDR3 comprises 14 residues. Trimming took 6 bases from V and 4 from J, leaving 15 bases between them. DNA for the CDR3: TGTGCCAGCTCCCAGGCGGGGGGGGTCACTGAAGCTTTCTTT. This encodes CASSQAGGVTEAFF.

This clone was detected only once. The chain carries TRBV27 and TRBJ2-2; 15 bases map to TRBD2. The V gene end was trimmed by 3 bases and the J gene end by 0 bases; junction bases not matched to a gene: 8. The CDR3 is made up of 20 amino acids. Looked up from germline, CDR1 is MNHEY and CDR2 is SMNVEV (reference sequence). The CDR3 here is CASSFGLAGGPISNTGELFF. The CDR3 DNA follows: TGTGCCAGCAGTTTCGGACTAGCGGGAGGGCCTATATCGAACACCGGGGAGCTGTTTTTT.

The genes are TRBV11-2 and TRBJ2-3; maybe TRBD2 (5 bases). The V end was cut by 4 bases, the J end by 5 bases, with 7 bases between. This CDR3 has 12 residues. Germline values: CDR1 SGHAT, CDR2 FQNNGV. In DNA, the CDR3 is TGTGCCAGCAGCTCCGAGGGAGATACGCAGTATTTT. Encoded protein: CASSSEGDTQYF.

Note on this clone: The sample has other DNA sequences that encode this CDR3 too. The chain employs TRBV12-3 or TRBV12-4 and TRBJ2-5, with no clear D. CDR3 length: 13 residues. The V gene lost 0 bases and the J gene lost 1 base, with 3 bases spanning the gap. The CDR3 DNA reads TGTGCCAGCAGTTTAGCCAGCCAAGAGACCCAGTACTTC. This translates into CASSLASQETQYF.

The chain recombines TRBV2 with TRBJ2-7, with 8 bases that match TRBD2. The CDR3 sequence is 15 residues long. CDR1 and CDR2 from the germline V gene are SNHLY and FYNNEI. Trimming took 2 bases from V and 5 from J; bases not matched to a gene: 8. CDR3 sequence reads: CASSESWTSYNEQYF. The DNA of the CDR3 is TGTGCCAGCAGTGAATCCTGGACTAGCTACAACGAGCAGTACTTC.

The chain has TRBV5-1 and TRBJ2-7, with 9 bases aligning to TRBD1. The CDR3 runs 15 residues. Germline V gene lookup returns CDR1 SGHRS and CDR2 YFSETQ. Trimming cost V 1 base and J 3 bases; bases outside gene matches: 5. CDR3 nucleotide sequence: TGCGCCAGCAGCTTGACAGGGGGCCTCATCTACGAGCAGTACTTC. The encoded protein is CASSLTGGLIYEQYF.

This chain connects TRBV28 to TRBJ1-1; D might be TRBD1 (5 bases). The V end lost 2 bases, the J end lost 4 bases, and 11 bases lay between the germline ends. This CDR3 comprises 14 residues. Germline CDR1 reads MDHEN; CDR2 reads SYDVKM. CDR3 amino acids: CASSLRGARTEAFF. The CDR3 DNA is TGTGCCAGCAGTTTACGCGGGGCCCGCACTGAAGCTTTCTTT.

The chain uses TRBV7-2 and TRBJ1-5; the match to TRBD1 covers 7 bases. Germline CDR1 reads SGHTA; CDR2 reads FQGNSA. The CDR3 runs to 13 residues. V lost 3 bases and J lost 5; bases outside the gene matches: 1. The CDR3 spells CASSFDRDQPQHF. CDR3 nucleotide sequence: TGTGCCAGCAGCTTCGACAGGGATCAGCCCCAGCATTTT. Filled out from reference TRBV7-2 and TRBJ1-5, the complete variable domain reads GAGVSQSPSNKVTEKGKDVELRCDPISGHTALYWYRQSLGQGLEFLIYFQGNSAPDKSGLPSDRFSAERTGGSVSTLTIQRTQQEDSAVYLCASSFDRDQPQHFGDGTRLSIL.

The rearrangement uses TRBV19 and TRBJ1-5; TRBD1 aligns across 7 bases. CDR1 and CDR2 from the germline V gene are LNHDA and SQIVND (reference sequence). CDR3 size: 13 residues. Trimming took 7 bases from V and 7 from J; bases not matched to a gene: 7. CDR3 in DNA: TGTGCCAGTAAGGGGTCAGGGGGGCAGCCCCAGCATTTT. Translating it yields CASKGSGGQPQHF. Looking up the rest from reference TRBV19 and TRBJ1-5 gives the full variable domain: DGGITQSPKYLFRKEGQNVTLSCEQNLNHDAMYWYRQDPGQGLRLIYYSQIVNDFQKGDIAEGYSVSREKKESFPLTVTSAQKNPTAFYLCASKGSGGQPQHFGDGTRLSIL.

This clone was recorded only once. This chain links TRBV6-5 with TRBJ2-7; 8 nucleotides line up with TRBD2. Germline lookup yields CDR1 MNHEY and CDR2 SVGAGI. The CDR3 extends over 12 amino acids. The trim removed 8 bases at V and 7 bases at J, leaving 7 bases unmatched. CDR3 sequence reads: CASLSGSWEQYF. Here the CDR3 DNA reads TGTGCCAGCCTCAGCGGGAGCTGGGAGCAGTACTTC.

This CDR3 reads CASSPTSTGTYGYTF. CDR3 nucleotides: TGTGCCAGCAGCCCAACTTCGACAGGCACCTATGGCTACACCTTC. The chain links TRBV3-1 (or the pseudogene TRBV3-2) to TRBJ1-2; D might be TRBD1 (6 bases). CDR1 is LGHDT, CDR2 YNNKEL, per germline (reference sequence). The CDR3 totals 15 residues. Trimming took 4 bases from V and 4 from J, leaving 16 bases between them.

This clone was found once. The chain links TRBV11-2 to TRBJ2-1; 11 nucleotides agree with TRBD2. V was clipped by 6 bases and J by 3 bases; unmatched bases: 7. From germline, CDR1 is SGHAT and CDR2 FQNNGV. CDR3 size: 16 residues. CDR3 region: CASRKTGTSGYNEQFF. Written as DNA, the CDR3 is TGTGCCAGCAGAAAGACCGGGACTAGCGGCTACAATGAGCAGTTCTTC.

The chain carries TRBV2 and TRBJ2-5; TRBD2 aligns across 12 bases. This CDR3 comprises 15 residues. Per the germline V gene, CDR1 is SNHLY and CDR2 is FYNNEI. The V and J ends lost 5 bases and 2 bases, in that order; junction bases with no gene match: 3. CDR3 protein: CASSRLAGVQETQYF. CDR3 DNA: TGTGCCAGCAGTAGACTAGCGGGAGTTCAAGAGACCCAGTACTTC.

This sequence joins TRBV18 and TRBJ1-6, with a possible D match to TRBD1 (5 bases). CDR1 is KGHSH, CDR2 LQKENI, per germline. The ends were cut back, 4 bases at V and 7 bases at J, with 14 bases in the middle. The CDR3 is 15 residues long. As DNA, the CDR3 is TGTGCCAGCTCACAGGGGAAGTTGCCCAATTCACCCCTCCACTTT. Translated, it gives CASSQGKLPNSPLHF.

V gene TRBV6-5 combines with J gene TRBJ2-7; 7 bases are a match to TRBD2. V dropped 2 bases and J dropped 2; count of bases not matched to a gene: 6. The CDR3 runs to 15 residues. The germline gives CDR1 MNHEY, CDR2 SVGAGI. The CDR3 DNA sequence: TGTGCCAGCAGTTACGGGCTAGCGGAACCCTACGAGCAGTACTTC. This codes for CASSYGLAEPYEQYF.